This TCR beta chain was observed in a study of T cells in tuberculosis. On the study more broadly: In South Africa, adults with active tuberculosis were compared with IGRA-negative and latently infected IGRA-positive adolescents.

The sample's time point: new active TB diagnosis, blood taken before or within 7 days of starting treatment. Using immunoSEQ multiplex PCR, the repertoire was profiled, and TCRdb retains in-frame clones only, with some absent. The data hold 30,000 to 35,000 clones, with roughly 94% observed a single time. The CDR3 totals 17 residues. The sequence was obtained from an adult with tuberculosis. Some clones in this sample may be carry-over from other donors' samples. The chain joins TRBV21-1 to TRBJ1-5; the table's TRBD1 call for D was not verified on the DNA. TRBV21-1 represents a pseudogene. Sequenced material: PBMCs, taken at tuberculosis diagnosis. The CDR3 is CASSKERDRSSNQPQHF. The DNA for the CDR3 is TGTGCCAGCAGCAAAGAGAGGGACAGGTCCTCCAATCAGCCCCAGCATTTT.